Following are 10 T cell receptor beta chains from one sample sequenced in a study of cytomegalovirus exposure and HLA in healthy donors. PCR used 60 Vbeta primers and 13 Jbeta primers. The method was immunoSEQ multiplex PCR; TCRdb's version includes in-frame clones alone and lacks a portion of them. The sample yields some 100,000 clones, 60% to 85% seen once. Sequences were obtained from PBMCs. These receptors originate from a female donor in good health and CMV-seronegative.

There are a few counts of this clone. Here the CDR3 DNA reads TGTGCCATCAGTGAGTCCAACGGGAATCAGCCCCAGCATTTT. Translated, it gives CAISESNGNQPQHF. The chain joins TRBV10-3 to TRBJ1-5; the D is unclear. V was clipped by 0 bases and J by 4 bases, with 7 bases between them. The CDR3 contains 14 residues. Germline V gene sequence: CDR1 ENHRY, CDR2 SYGVKD.

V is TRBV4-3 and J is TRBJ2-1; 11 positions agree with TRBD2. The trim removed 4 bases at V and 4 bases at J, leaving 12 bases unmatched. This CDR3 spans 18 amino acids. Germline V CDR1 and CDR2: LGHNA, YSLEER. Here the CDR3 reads CASSPRLSGGAQYNEQFF. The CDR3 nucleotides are TGCGCCAGCAGCCCACGACTTAGCGGGGGGGCCCAATACAATGAGCAGTTCTTC.

The CDR3 sequence: CASSSGLRGDSNQPQHF. Written as DNA, the CDR3 is TGTGCCAGCTCTTCTGGTCTCAGGGGGGATAGCAATCAGCCCCAGCATTTT. The V and J genes are TRBV18 and TRBJ1-5, with 7 bases fitting TRBD1. The germline V gene encodes CDR1 KGHSH and CDR2 LQKENI. CDR3 length: 17 residues. Trimming at V came to 6 bases and at J to 0 bases, leaving 11 bases not matched to a gene.

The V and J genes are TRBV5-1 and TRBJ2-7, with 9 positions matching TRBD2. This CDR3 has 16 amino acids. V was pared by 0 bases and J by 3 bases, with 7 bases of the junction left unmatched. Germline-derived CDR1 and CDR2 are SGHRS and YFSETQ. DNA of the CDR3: TGCGCCAGCAGCTTGGCGGTCGGTAGCGGGGGCTACGAGCAGTACTTC. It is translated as CASSLAVGSGGYEQYF.

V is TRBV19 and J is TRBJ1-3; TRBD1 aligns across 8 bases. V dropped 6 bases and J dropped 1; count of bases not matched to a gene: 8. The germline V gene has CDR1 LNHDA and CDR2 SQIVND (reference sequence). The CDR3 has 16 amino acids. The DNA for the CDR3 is TGTGCCAGTAGCCTGGACAGGGAGGGATCTGGAAACACCATATATTTT. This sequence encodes CASSLDREGSGNTIYF. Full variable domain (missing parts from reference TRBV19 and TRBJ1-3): DGGITQSPKYLFRKEGQNVTLSCEQNLNHDAMYWYRQDPGQGLRLIYYSQIVNDFQKGDIAEGYSVSREKKESFPLTVTSAQKNPTAFYLCASSLDREGSGNTIYFGEGSWLTVV.

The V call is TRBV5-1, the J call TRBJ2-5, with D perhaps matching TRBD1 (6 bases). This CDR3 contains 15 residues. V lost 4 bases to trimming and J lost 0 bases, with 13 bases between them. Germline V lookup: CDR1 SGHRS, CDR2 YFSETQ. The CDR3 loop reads CASSPGQTYQETQYF. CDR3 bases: TGCGCCAGCAGCCCAGGACAGACCTACCAAGAGACCCAGTACTTC. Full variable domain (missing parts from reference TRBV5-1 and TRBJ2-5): KAGVTQTPRYLIKTRGQQVTLSCSPISGHRSVSWYQQTPGQGLQFLFEYFSETQRNKGNFPGRFSGRQFSNSRSEMNVSTLELGDSALYLCASSPGQTYQETQYFGPGTRLLVL.

This CDR3 reads CASSRRLRPGTGPNTEAFF. The DNA for the CDR3 is TGTGCCAGCAGTCGTCGGTTACGTCCCGGGACAGGGCCGAACACTGAAGCTTTCTTT. The V call is TRBV7-2, the J call TRBJ1-1; TRBD1 agrees at 9 bases. V lost 6 bases and J lost 1; bases outside the gene matches: 18. Germline V gene data show CDR1 as SGHTA and CDR2 as FQGNSA. This CDR3 is built from 19 residues.

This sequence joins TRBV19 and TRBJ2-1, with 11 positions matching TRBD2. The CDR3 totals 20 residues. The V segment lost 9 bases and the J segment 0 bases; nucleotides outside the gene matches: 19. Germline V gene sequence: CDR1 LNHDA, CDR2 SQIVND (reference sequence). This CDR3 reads CASQRAPLAGALSSYNEQFF. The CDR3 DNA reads TGTGCCAGCCAACGGGCTCCACTAGCGGGGGCCCTGAGCTCCTACAATGAGCAGTTCTTC.

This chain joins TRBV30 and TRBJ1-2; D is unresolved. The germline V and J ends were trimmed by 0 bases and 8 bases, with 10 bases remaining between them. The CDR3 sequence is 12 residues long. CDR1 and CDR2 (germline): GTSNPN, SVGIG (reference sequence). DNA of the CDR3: TGTGCCTGGAGTGTGGGAGAGGTGGGCTACACCTTC. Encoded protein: CAWSVGEVGYTF.

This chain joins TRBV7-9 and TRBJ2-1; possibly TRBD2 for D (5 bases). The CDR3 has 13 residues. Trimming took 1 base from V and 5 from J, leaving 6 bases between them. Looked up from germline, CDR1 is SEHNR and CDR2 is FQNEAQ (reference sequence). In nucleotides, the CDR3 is TGTGCCAGCAGCTTAGGACTAAACAATGAGCAGTTCTTC. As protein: CASSLGLNNEQFF.